This TCR beta chain was captured by sequencing in a study of blood T cell repertoires in COVID-19. Whole-study context: Samples representing acute and convalescent COVID-19 were sourced from the United States, Italy and Spain. T cells, B-cell-depleted T cells, or PBMCs supplied cDNA or gDNA.

Germline trimming cut 5 bases from V and 5 bases from J; bases unmatched to any gene: 8. CDR3 length: 15 residues. Germline V gene data show CDR1 as SGHAT and CDR2 as FQNNGV. In the authors' methods: For nucleated cells, counts were estimated from reference gene primer amplification. Profiled with immunoSEQ multiplex PCR; TCRdb holds only in-frame clones, not every one. V and J calls plus clone size are reproduced from that table; the DNA served to infer D and trimming. The sample carries hundreds of thousands of clones, 75% to 90% recorded once. The sequenced sample consisted of peripheral blood. This TCR was recovered from a man in his forties with acute or convalescent COVID-19. The chain is built from TRBV11-2 and TRBJ1-2, with 10 bases identical to TRBD1. The CDR3 nucleotides are TGTGCCAGCAGCACCTGGACAGGGGGAGGGTATGGCTACACCTTC. This translates into CASSTWTGGGYGYTF. Full variable domain (outside the CDR3, taken from reference TRBV11-2 and TRBJ1-2): EAGVAQSPRYKIIEKRQSVAFWCNPISGHATLYWYQQILGQGPKLLIQFQNNGVVDDSQLPKDRFSAERLKGVDSTLKIQPAKLEDSAVYLCASSTWTGGGYGYTFGSGTRLTVV.